The next 15 T cell receptor beta chains were all read from a single sample in a study of blood T cell repertoires in COVID-19. Measured with immunoSEQ multiplex PCR; TCRdb has only the in-frame clones, and not every one. The repertoire has approximately 150,000 clones, roughly 83% of them found once; the top ten carry under 1.5%. The sequenced material came from peripheral blood. The receptors were sampled from a man aged 55 to 69 with acute or convalescent COVID-19.

The chain joins TRBV30 to TRBJ1-1, with 9 bases aligning to TRBD1. The germline V gene has CDR1 GTSNPN and CDR2 SVGIG (reference sequence). CDR3 length: 15 amino acids. The V and J ends lost 3 bases and 1 base, in that order; junction bases with no gene match: 6. The CDR3 DNA reads as TGTGCCTGGAGAAAACAGGGGGCAACGAACACTGAAGCTTTCTTT. Translation gives CAWRKQGATNTEAFF. Variable domain in full (rest from reference TRBV30 and TRBJ1-1): SQTIHQWPATLVQPVGSPLSLECTVEGTSNPNLYWYRQAAGRGLQLLFYSVGIGQISSEVPQNLSASRPQDRQFILSSKKLLLSDSGFYLCAWRKQGATNTEAFFGQGTRLTVV.

Remarks on this clone: The same CDR3 is also encoded by other DNA sequences in this sample. This rearrangement joins TRBV5-1 to TRBJ1-1; 8 bases line up with TRBD1. V shed 4 bases, J shed 1 base, and the junction held 3 bases outside the gene matches. CDR3 length: 14 amino acids. Germline CDR1 is SGHRS and CDR2 is YFSETQ. CDR3 coding DNA: TGCGCCAGCAGCAGGGGACAGGCGAACACTGAAGCTTTCTTT. This sequence encodes CASSRGQANTEAFF.

This sequence joins TRBV20-1 and TRBJ2-5, with 9 bases aligning to TRBD2. The CDR3 length is 14 residues. CDR1 is DFQATT and CDR2 is SNEGSKA in the germline V gene (reference sequence). Trimming at V came to 3 bases and at J to 5 bases, leaving 7 bases not matched to a gene. Here the CDR3 reads CSASLREGRETQYF. The CDR3 nucleotides read TGCAGTGCTAGTTTGCGGGAGGGCCGGGAGACCCAGTACTTC.

The chain couples TRBV27 to TRBJ2-1; no reliable D call. Germline V lookup: CDR1 MNHEY, CDR2 SMNVEV (reference sequence). This CDR3 spans 13 amino acids. Trimming pared 6 bases from V and 10 bases from J, leaving 16 bases between. CDR3 in DNA: TGTGCCAGCAGCCCTAAATCAAGTTGGGAGCAGTTCTTC. This encodes CASSPKSSWEQFF.

The chain recombines TRBV5-1 with TRBJ2-7, with 10 nucleotides matching TRBD1. Losses at the gene ends were 0 bases for V and 3 bases for J; bases not matched to a gene: 3. CDR3 length: 15 residues. Germline V CDR1 and CDR2: SGHRS, YFSETQ. This CDR3 is CASSLGQGAIYEQYF. CDR3 DNA: TGCGCCAGCAGCTTGGGACAGGGGGCGATCTACGAGCAGTACTTC.

This clone was counted only a few times. The rearrangement joins TRBV2 to TRBJ2-3, with 7 positions matching TRBD2. Germline V gene sequence: CDR1 SNHLY, CDR2 FYNNEI. The CDR3 spans 14 residues. Trimming took 2 bases from V and 1 from J; bases not matched to a gene: 0. The CDR3, as DNA: TGTGCCAGCAGTGAACTAGCGGGCACAGATACGCAGTATTTT. Its translation is CASSELAGTDTQYF.

The rearrangement joins TRBV6-5 to TRBJ1-2; 7 nucleotides line up with TRBD1. The germline CDR1 and CDR2 sequences are MNHEY and SVGAGI. The length of the CDR3 is 13 residues. V dropped 4 bases and J dropped 7; count of bases not matched to a gene: 6. Here the CDR3 DNA reads TGTGCCAGCAGTTTTTACAGGGGTAGTGGCTACACCTTC. This translates into CASSFYRGSGYTF.

The chain links TRBV29-1 to TRBJ2-1; D is uncertain. The CDR3 runs to 14 residues. Germline values: CDR1 SQVTM, CDR2 ANQGSEA. V lost 3 bases, J lost 1 base, and 10 bases lay in between. For the CDR3, the DNA is TGCAGCGTTGAGACTTCCCGATCCTACAATGAGCAGTTCTTC. This gives the protein CSVETSRSYNEQFF.

This sequence joins TRBV19 and TRBJ2-3, with 10 bases aligning to TRBD2. The CDR3 sequence is 15 residues long. In germline, CDR1 is LNHDA, CDR2 SQIVND (reference sequence). V was clipped by 5 bases and J by 4 bases; unmatched bases: 6. CDR3 in DNA: TGTGCCAGTAGTTCTAGCGGGAGACTTCCAGATACGCAGTATTTT. It codes for CASSSSGRLPDTQYF.

J is TRBJ2-2 and V is TRBV28; weak D call: TRBD1 (6 bases). The CDR3 totals 16 residues. Germline values: CDR1 MDHEN, CDR2 SYDVKM. The V end lost 11 bases, the J end lost 5 bases, and 24 bases lay between the germline ends. The CDR3 DNA follows: TGTGCCGGCATCTTAGGGGCGAGCCAGGGGACCGGGGAGCTGTTTTTT. Residues: CAGILGASQGTGELFF.

This clone was found a few times. The V and J genes are TRBV19 and TRBJ1-1; 7 bases are a match to TRBD1. The CDR3 has 15 residues. Germline-derived CDR1 and CDR2 are LNHDA and SQIVND (reference sequence). The ends lost 10 bases at V and 0 bases at J; junction bases unmatched: 11. CDR3 loop: CATSGGRPMNTEAFF. DNA for the CDR3: TGTGCCACCTCAGGGGGTCGTCCCATGAACACTGAAGCTTTCTTT.

The V and J genes are TRBV12-3 or TRBV12-4 and TRBJ2-7; 8 nucleotides match TRBD1. This CDR3 contains 12 residues. The V and J ends lost 10 bases and 6 bases, in that order; junction bases with no gene match: 8. CDR3 sequence reads: CATQGASGEQYF. CDR3 DNA sequence: TGTGCCACGCAGGGGGCGTCCGGCGAGCAGTACTTC.

The chain recombines TRBV5-1 with TRBJ2-2; 9 bases match TRBD1. Germline V gene sequence: CDR1 SGHRS, CDR2 YFSETQ. Losses at the gene ends were 4 bases for V and 5 bases for J; bases not matched to a gene: 18. The CDR3 contains 19 residues. CDR3 nucleotide sequence: TGCGCCAGCAGCCCCGGACCGGGACAGGGAAGGTCGGGAACCGGGGAGCTGTTTTTT. It specifies CASSPGPGQGRSGTGELFF.

V gene TRBV21-1 combines with J gene TRBJ2-3; the table names TRBD1, a call not compared with the DNA. TRBV21-1 is flagged as a pseudogene. CDR3 size: 17 residues. The CDR3 sequence: CASSKGGGQGNRDTQYF. The CDR3 DNA sequence: TGTGCCAGCAGCAAAGGAGGGGGACAGGGAAATCGGGATACGCAGTATTTT.

The V gene is TRBV28, the J gene TRBJ1-1; 8 positions agree with TRBD1. Trimming removed 6 bases from V and 5 bases from J; junction bases left unmatched: 5. The CDR3 is made up of 13 amino acids. Germline CDR1 and CDR2: MDHEN and SYDVKM. CDR3: CASRDNRGTEAFF. The CDR3 DNA is TGTGCCAGCAGAGACAACAGGGGGACTGAAGCTTTCTTT.